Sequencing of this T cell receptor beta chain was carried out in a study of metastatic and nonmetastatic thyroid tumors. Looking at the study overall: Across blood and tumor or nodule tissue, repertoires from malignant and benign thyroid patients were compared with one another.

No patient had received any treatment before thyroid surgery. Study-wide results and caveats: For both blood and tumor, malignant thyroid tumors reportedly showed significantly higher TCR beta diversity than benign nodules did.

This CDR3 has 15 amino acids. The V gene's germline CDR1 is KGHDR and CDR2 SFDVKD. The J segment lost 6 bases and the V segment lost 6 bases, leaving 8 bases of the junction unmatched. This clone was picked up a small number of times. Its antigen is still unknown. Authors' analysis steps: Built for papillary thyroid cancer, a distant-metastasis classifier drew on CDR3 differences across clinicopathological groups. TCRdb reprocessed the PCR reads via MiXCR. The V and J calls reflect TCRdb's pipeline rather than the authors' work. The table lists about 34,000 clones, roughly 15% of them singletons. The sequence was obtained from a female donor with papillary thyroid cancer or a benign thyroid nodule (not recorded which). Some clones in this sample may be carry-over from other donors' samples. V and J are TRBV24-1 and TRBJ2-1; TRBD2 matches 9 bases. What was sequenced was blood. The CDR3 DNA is TGTGCCACCAGTCCAGCGGGAGGTCACGTCAATGAGCAGTTCTTC. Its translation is CATSPAGGHVNEQFF.